This TCR beta chain originates from a study of blood T cells in healthy people across ages. Germline V lookup: CDR1 SEHNR, CDR2 FQNEAQ (reference sequence). V was pared by 2 bases and J by 11 bases, with 18 bases between. The length of the CDR3 is 15 residues. It was with a sample-barcoded 5' primer and a J-beta primer mix that a second PCR of roughly 6 to 11 cycles was run. TCRdb ran MiXCR on the 5' RACE reads and lists one entry per CDR3 protein. The repertoire holds 550,000 to 600,000 distinct CDR3 sequences, roughly 29% seen once, with around 20% in the top ten. The rearrangement uses TRBV7-9 and TRBJ1-4; D might be TRBD1 (6 bases). The sample was blood. The TCR comes from a woman in her 70s in good health. CDR3 nucleotide sequence: TGTGCCAGCAGCTTAAGCTCGGGGGCGCTTAGGAAACTGTTTTTT. This gives the protein CASSLSSGALRKLFF.